These T cell receptor beta chains were read from a single sample in a study of regulatory T cells in long-lasting Graves disease. TCRdb re-called the multiplex PCR reads with MiXCR, one entry per CDR3 protein. There are 300,000 to 500,000 distinct CDR3 sequences in the sample; less than 25% occur only once, and less than 25% lies in the top ten. This material consisted of peripheral blood mononuclear cells (PBMCs), taken when the disease was refractory, from a patient treated with antithyroid drugs. Source of these receptors: a female donor with Graves disease. Both conserved end residues are part of each CDR3. D genes are given only for firm matches. Some rows mark clone size as missing; the rest say once, few, many or name a class of expanded clone.

j_call,clone_size,d_call,v_call,cdr3_nt,cdr3_aa
TRBJ2-7,-,-,TRBV19,TGTGCCAGTTCGGACGAGAACTACGAGCAGTACTTC,CASSDENYEQYF
TRBJ1-1,few,-,TRBV20-1,TGCAGTGCTAGAGATGGCACGGAGAACACTGAAGCTTTCTTT,CSARDGTENTEAFF
TRBJ1-1,-,-,TRBV7-2,TGTGCCAGCAGACCAAGACAGATCACTGAAGCTTTCTTT,CASRPRQITEAFF
TRBJ1-6,-,-,TRBV6-1,TGTGCCAGCACCCCCTACGCTCCTTATAATTCACCCCTCCACTTT,CASTPYAPYNSPLHF
TRBJ1-1,-,-,TRBV19,TGTGCCAGTAGTTTTAAGGTGGTGAACACTGAAGCTTTCTTT,CASSFKVVNTEAFF
TRBJ2-7,many,-,TRBV6-5,TGTGCCAGCAGTTACTCGGTGGGAACGGGGGAGCAGTACTTC,CASSYSVGTGEQYF
TRBJ1-1,few,TRBD1,TRBV20-1,TGCAGTGCTTCCGGGACAGGGATTGAAGCTTTCTTT,CSASGTGIEAFF
TRBJ1-6,many,-,TRBV28,TGTGCCAGCAGTTTATTAAGGGGTACTTCACCCCTCCACTTT,CASSLLRGTSPLHF
TRBJ1-2,many,-,TRBV11-2,TGTGCCAGCAGCTTAGGGGGACAAAACTGGGGCTACACCTTC,CASSLGGQNWGYTF
TRBJ1-1,many,-,TRBV2,TGTGCCAGCAGCCATTGGTTGACACCGAACACTGAAGCTTTCTTT,CASSHWLTPNTEAFF
TRBJ2-7,-,TRBD1,TRBV30,TGTGCCTGGAGTATATGGGACAGTCGGGCCTACGAGCAGTACTTC,CAWSIWDSRAYEQYF
TRBJ1-1,-,TRBD1,TRBV30,TGTGCCTGGAGTCTCGACAGGGTGCCTTTCTTT,CAWSLDRVPFF
TRBJ1-5,few,-,TRBV15,TGTGCCACCAGCCGAGAGAAGAATCAGCCCCAGCATTTT,CATSREKNQPQHF
TRBJ2-2,few,-,TRBV7-9,TGTGCCAGCAGCTCACTTCGGGAGTATGGCACCGGGGAGCTGTTTTTT,CASSSLREYGTGELFF
TRBJ2-7,many,-,TRBV6-1,TGTGCCAGCGGTGGCGGCTCCTACGAGCAGTACTTC,CASGGGSYEQYF
TRBJ2-7,few,-,TRBV7-9,TGTGCCAGCAGCTTAGAGGGAGTCAACGAGCAGTACTTC,CASSLEGVNEQYF
TRBJ2-7,-,-,TRBV19,TGTGCCAGTAGTATTCGGGCAGGCTCCTACGAGCAGTACTTC,CASSIRAGSYEQYF
TRBJ2-2,-,-,TRBV9,TGTGCCAGCAGCGAGGTAATCACCGGGGAGCTGTTTTTT,CASSEVITGELFF
TRBJ1-1,-,TRBD1,TRBV27,TGTGCCTGCAGTTTGAAGGGTAGGACAGGGAGGCACACTGAGGCTTTCTTT,CACSLKGRTGRHTEAFF
TRBJ1-2,many,-,TRBV24-1,TGTGCCACCAGTGATGACAGGCTGAACTATGGCTACACCTTC,CATSDDRLNYGYTF
TRBJ2-7,-,-,TRBV3-1,TGTGCCAGCAGCCAAGATCCGAGGGTGGGGACCGTGGCCTACGAGCAGTACTTC,CASSQDPRVGTVAYEQYF
TRBJ2-5,once,-,TRBV5-1,TGCGCCAGCAGAGACACAGCTTTTAGCTCTGGGGAGACCCAGTACTTC,CASRDTAFSSGETQYF
TRBJ2-7,few,-,TRBV11-2,TGTGCCAGCAGTTCAGCGAGTATCTACGAGCAGTACTTC,CASSSASIYEQYF